The source of this T cell receptor beta chain is a study of blood T cells in healthy people across ages. Germline loops: CDR1 SGDLS, CDR2 YYNGEE. The J segment lost 11 bases and the V segment lost 3 bases, leaving 19 bases of the junction unmatched. The CDR3 is made up of 17 amino acids. Next came a second PCR, run for about 6 to 12 cycles, which used a sample-barcoded 5' primer along with a J-beta primer mix. TCRdb reprocessed the 5' RACE reads via MiXCR and lists one record per CDR3 protein. Of hundreds of thousands of distinct CDR3 sequences in the sample, approximately 55% were seen once. The sample comprised blood. This TCR came from a man older than 75 in good health. The gene calls are TRBV9 and TRBJ2-5; 10 nucleotides line up with TRBD2. CDR3: CASSAELAGGKGDEQYF. The CDR3 DNA reads TGTGCCAGCAGCGCCGAGTTAGCGGGAGGAAAGGGAGATGAGCAGTACTTC.